This is a list of T cell receptor beta chains from one sample in a study of cytomegalovirus exposure and HLA in healthy donors. Sequenced by immunoSEQ multiplex PCR; TCRdb stores in-frame clones only, minus some. The sample holds tens of thousands of clones, 95% to 98% seen once. The material sequenced was PBMCs. The receptors were gathered from a woman between 18 and 30 years old in good health and CMV-seropositive. Each CDR3 is given with its conserved first and last residue. Fields, in order: V gene, clone size, D gene, J gene, CDR3 protein, CDR3 DNA. D genes are given only for firm matches. Only some rows state a clone size, as once, few, many or a class for expanded clones.

v_call: TRBV6-1; clone_size: .; d_call: .; j_call: TRBJ1-6; cdr3_aa: CAGGLDRNSPLHF; cdr3_nt: TGTGCCGGCGGACTCGACAGGAATTCACCCCTCCACTTT
v_call: TRBV28; clone_size: .; d_call: TRBD1; j_call: TRBJ2-2; cdr3_aa: CASRQGAAGELFF; cdr3_nt: TGTGCCAGCCGACAGGGGGCTGCCGGGGAGCTGTTTTTT
v_call: TRBV13; clone_size: .; d_call: .; j_call: TRBJ2-2; cdr3_aa: CASSLGGVNTGELFF; cdr3_nt: TGTGCCAGCAGCTTAGGCGGAGTGAACACCGGGGAGCTGTTTTTT
v_call: TRBV27; clone_size: .; d_call: .; j_call: TRBJ2-5; cdr3_aa: CASKRDSQETQYF; cdr3_nt: TGTGCCAGCAAGAGGGATAGCCAAGAGACCCAGTACTTC
v_call: TRBV9; clone_size: .; d_call: TRBD1; j_call: TRBJ2-2; cdr3_aa: CASSVAPGQGNTGELFF; cdr3_nt: TGTGCCAGCAGCGTAGCTCCAGGACAGGGGAACACCGGGGAGCTGTTTTTT
v_call: TRBV9; clone_size: once; d_call: .; j_call: TRBJ2-3; cdr3_aa: CASSFSHTTDTQYF; cdr3_nt: TGTGCCAGCAGCTTCTCACACACCACAGATACGCAGTATTTT
v_call: TRBV7-3; clone_size: once; d_call: TRBD2; j_call: TRBJ2-3; cdr3_aa: CASSETSGADTQYF; cdr3_nt: TGTGCCAGCAGCGAAACTAGCGGCGCAGATACGCAGTATTTT
v_call: TRBV27; clone_size: .; d_call: .; j_call: TRBJ1-1; cdr3_aa: CASRPSGQGNTEAFF; cdr3_nt: TGTGCCAGCAGGCCCTCGGGACAAGGAAACACTGAAGCTTTCTTT
v_call: TRBV28; clone_size: .; d_call: .; j_call: TRBJ2-1; cdr3_aa: CASRKAEGGSYNEQFF; cdr3_nt: TGTGCCAGCAGAAAAGCGGAGGGAGGCAGTTACAATGAGCAGTTCTTC
v_call: TRBV7-9; clone_size: .; d_call: TRBD2; j_call: TRBJ2-7; cdr3_aa: CASSSVSGPDSSYEQYF; cdr3_nt: TGTGCCAGCAGCTCGGTTAGCGGGCCGGATAGCTCCTACGAGCAGTACTTC
v_call: TRBV30; clone_size: .; d_call: .; j_call: TRBJ2-7; cdr3_aa: CAWNVGGDSYEQYF; cdr3_nt: TGTGCCTGGAACGTCGGAGGGGACTCCTACGAGCAGTACTTC
v_call: TRBV28; clone_size: .; d_call: .; j_call: TRBJ2-3; cdr3_aa: CASSRPKPGDTQYF; cdr3_nt: TGTGCCAGCAGCCGTCCCAAGCCAGGAGATACGCAGTATTTT
v_call: TRBV27; clone_size: .; d_call: TRBD1; j_call: TRBJ2-1; cdr3_aa: CASRTPGTGLYNEQFF; cdr3_nt: TGTGCCAGCAGGACTCCCGGGACAGGGTTATACAATGAGCAGTTCTTC
v_call: TRBV30; clone_size: .; d_call: .; j_call: TRBJ2-1; cdr3_aa: CAWSEVTGEQFF; cdr3_nt: TGTGCCTGGAGTGAAGTAACAGGCGAGCAGTTCTTC
v_call: TRBV9; clone_size: .; d_call: TRBD1; j_call: TRBJ1-3; cdr3_aa: CASSVDSGQGAARASGNTIYF; cdr3_nt: TGTGCCAGCAGCGTAGATTCCGGACAGGGAGCCGCCCGAGCCTCTGGAAACACCATATATTTT
v_call: TRBV19; clone_size: .; d_call: .; j_call: TRBJ1-5; cdr3_aa: CASSIPGNPWQPQHF; cdr3_nt: TGTGCCAGTAGTATCCCCGGGAACCCTTGGCAGCCCCAGCATTTT
v_call: TRBV6-5; clone_size: few; d_call: .; j_call: TRBJ1-1; cdr3_aa: CASRRQELNTEAFF; cdr3_nt: TGTGCCAGCAGACGACAGGAACTGAACACTGAAGCTTTCTTT
v_call: TRBV6-9; clone_size: .; d_call: .; j_call: TRBJ2-7; cdr3_aa: CASTPQAGVSYEQYF; cdr3_nt: TGTGCCAGCACCCCTCAAGCGGGCGTCTCCTACGAGCAGTACTTC
v_call: TRBV18; clone_size: .; d_call: TRBD2; j_call: TRBJ2-1; cdr3_aa: CASSPSGTSGYNEQFF; cdr3_nt: TGTGCCAGCTCACCTTCCGGGACTAGCGGATACAATGAGCAGTTCTTC
v_call: TRBV28; clone_size: .; d_call: TRBD1; j_call: TRBJ1-3; cdr3_aa: CASLSQGASGNTIYF; cdr3_nt: TGTGCCAGCCTTTCACAGGGGGCTTCTGGAAACACCATATATTTT
v_call: TRBV9; clone_size: .; d_call: .; j_call: TRBJ2-5; cdr3_aa: CASSEGPGKTQYF; cdr3_nt: TGTGCCAGCAGCGAGGGGCCCGGTAAGACCCAGTACTTC
v_call: TRBV9; clone_size: .; d_call: TRBD1; j_call: TRBJ1-2; cdr3_aa: CASSAGPVRTGNYGYTF; cdr3_nt: TGTGCCAGCAGCGCAGGCCCAGTCCGGACAGGGAACTATGGCTACACCTTC
v_call: TRBV15; clone_size: once; d_call: .; j_call: TRBJ2-7; cdr3_aa: CATSRDRGQSYEQYF; cdr3_nt: TGTGCCACCAGCAGAGACCGAGGACAGTCCTACGAGCAGTACTTC
v_call: TRBV28; clone_size: .; d_call: .; j_call: TRBJ2-2; cdr3_aa: CASSLNFMGNTGELFF; cdr3_nt: TGTGCCAGCAGTTTAAATTTTATGGGCAACACCGGGGAGCTGTTTTTT
v_call: TRBV15; clone_size: .; d_call: .; j_call: TRBJ2-2; cdr3_aa: CATSRTFVTYRDRELFF; cdr3_nt: TGTGCCACCAGCAGAACCTTTGTAACTTACAGGGACCGGGAGCTGTTTTTT
v_call: TRBV7-9; clone_size: .; d_call: .; j_call: TRBJ1-2; cdr3_aa: CASSLPTDNRYGYTF; cdr3_nt: TGTGCCAGCAGCTTACCTACAGATAATCGGTATGGCTACACCTTC
v_call: TRBV6-5; clone_size: once; d_call: .; j_call: TRBJ2-1; cdr3_aa: CASSLARGSYNEQFF; cdr3_nt: TGTGCCAGCAGTTTAGCCCGCGGGTCCTACAATGAGCAGTTCTTC